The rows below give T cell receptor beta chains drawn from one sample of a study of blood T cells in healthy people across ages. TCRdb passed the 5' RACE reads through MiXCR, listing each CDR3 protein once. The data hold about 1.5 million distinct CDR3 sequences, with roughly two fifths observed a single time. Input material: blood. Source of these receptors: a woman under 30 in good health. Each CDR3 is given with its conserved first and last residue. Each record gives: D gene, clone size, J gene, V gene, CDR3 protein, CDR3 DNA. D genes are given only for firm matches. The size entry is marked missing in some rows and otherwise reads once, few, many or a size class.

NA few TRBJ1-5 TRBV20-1 CSARFGGAYSNQPQHF TGCAGTGCCCGGTTTGGAGGCGCTTATAGCAATCAGCCCCAGCATTTT
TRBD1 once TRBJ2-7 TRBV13 CASSEGQGMNEQYF TGTGCCAGCAGCGAAGGACAGGGGATGAATGAGCAGTACTTC
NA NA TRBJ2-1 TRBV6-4 CASSGSWSSYNEQFF TGTGCCAGCAGTGGTTCGTGGAGCTCCTACAATGAGCAGTTCTTC
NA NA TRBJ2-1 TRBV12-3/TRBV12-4 CASQAYNEQFF TGTGCCAGCCAGGCGTACAATGAGCAGTTCTTC
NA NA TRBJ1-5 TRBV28 CASSLSRIQPQHF TGTGCCAGCAGTTTGTCTCGGATTCAGCCCCAGCATTTT
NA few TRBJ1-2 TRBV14 CASSQVPNANYGYTF TGTGCCAGCAGCCAAGTTCCCAACGCTAACTATGGCTACACCTTC
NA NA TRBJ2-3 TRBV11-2 CASSLDFTSDTQYF TGTGCCAGCAGCTTAGATTTCACTTCAGATACGCAGTATTTT
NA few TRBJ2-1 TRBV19 CASSIGLGTEGYEQFF TGTGCCAGTAGTATAGGGTTAGGGACTGAGGGGTATGAGCAGTTCTTC
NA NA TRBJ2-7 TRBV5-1 CASSLGNGGNEQYF TGCGCCAGCAGCTTGGGTAATGGGGGTAATGAGCAGTACTTC
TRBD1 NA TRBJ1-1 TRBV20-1 CSARKAGTVDTEAFF TGCAGTGCTAGAAAAGCCGGGACAGTGGACACTGAAGCTTTCTTT
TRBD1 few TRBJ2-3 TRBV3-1 CASSYRQGMAGDTQYF TGTGCCAGCAGCTATAGACAGGGTATGGCGGGAGATACGCAGTATTTT
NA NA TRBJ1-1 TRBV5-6 CASRVWGNTEAFF TGTGCCAGCCGTGTCTGGGGGAACACTGAAGCTTTCTTT
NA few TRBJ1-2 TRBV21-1 CASSKGGVYGYTF TGTGCCAGCAGCAAAGGGGGGGTTTATGGCTACACCTTC
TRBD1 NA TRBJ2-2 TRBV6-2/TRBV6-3 CASSSQGAITGELFF TGTGCCAGCAGTTCACAGGGGGCGATCACCGGGGAGCTGTTTTTT
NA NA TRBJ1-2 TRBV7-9 CASSLDSGRVYGYTF TGTGCCAGCAGCTTGGACAGCGGGAGGGTCTATGGCTACACCTTC
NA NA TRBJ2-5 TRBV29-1 CGVMPGTTHYNEQYF TGCGGCGTTATGCCCGGGACGACCCACTACAATGAGCAGTACTTC
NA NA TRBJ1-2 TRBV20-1 CSASDQGQSYGYTF TGCAGTGCTAGCGACCAGGGCCAATCGTATGGCTACACCTTC
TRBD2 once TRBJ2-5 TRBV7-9 CASSLRGTSGSRETQYF TGTGCCAGCAGCTTACGTGGGACTAGCGGGAGTCGAGAGACCCAGTACTTC
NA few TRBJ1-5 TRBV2 CASALSNQPQHF TGTGCCAGCGCTCTTAGCAATCAGCCCCAGCATTTT
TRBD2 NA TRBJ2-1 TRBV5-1 CASSLAMGSGGYNEQFF TGCGCCAGCAGCTTGGCCATGGGTAGCGGGGGATACAATGAGCAGTTCTTC
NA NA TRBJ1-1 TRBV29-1 CSVQGRQNTEAFF TGCAGCGTTCAGGGGCGACAGAACACTGAAGCTTTCTTT
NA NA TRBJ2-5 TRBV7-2 CASSLVAPEKETQYF TGTGCCAGCAGCTTAGTTGCCCCGGAGAAAGAGACCCAGTACTTC
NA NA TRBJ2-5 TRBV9 CASSVEVQAGGTQYF TGTGCCAGCAGCGTAGAAGTCCAAGCGGGCGGGACCCAGTACTTC
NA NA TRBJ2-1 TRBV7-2 CASSLGILVITGYNEQFF TGTGCCAGCAGCTTAGGGATACTAGTAATTACCGGCTACAATGAGCAGTTCTTC
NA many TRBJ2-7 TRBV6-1 CASSPGESSYEQYF TGTGCCAGCAGTCCCGGGGAGAGCTCCTACGAGCAGTACTTC
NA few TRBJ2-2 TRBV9 CASSVGVITGELFF TGTGCCAGCAGCGTCGGAGTAATCACCGGGGAGCTGTTTTTT
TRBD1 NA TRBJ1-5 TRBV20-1 CSARQGGQNQPQHF TGCAGTGCTAGACAAGGGGGCCAGAATCAGCCCCAGCATTTT
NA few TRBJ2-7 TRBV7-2 CASSFGPIPYEQYF TGTGCCAGCAGCTTTGGACCGATACCCTACGAGCAGTACTTC
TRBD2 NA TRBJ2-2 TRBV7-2 CASSHSQTSVGTGELFF TGTGCCAGCAGCCACTCCCAGACTAGCGTGGGCACCGGGGAGCTGTTTTTT
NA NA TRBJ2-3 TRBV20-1 CSARLTRRGGWKDTQYF TGCAGTGCTAGATTGACAAGGAGGGGGGGATGGAAAGATACGCAGTATTTT
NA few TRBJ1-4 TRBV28 CASSFGNWAEKLFF TGTGCCAGCAGTTTCGGGAACTGGGCTGAAAAACTGTTTTTT
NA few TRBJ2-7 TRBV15 CATSTSDIGEQYF TGTGCCACCAGCACTTCCGACATAGGCGAGCAGTACTTC
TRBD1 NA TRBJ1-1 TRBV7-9 CASSLALQGLGTEAFF TGTGCCAGCAGCTTAGCCCTACAGGGGCTGGGCACTGAAGCTTTCTTT
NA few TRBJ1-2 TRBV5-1 CASSLAGGAGYGYTF TGCGCCAGCAGCTTGGCGGGGGGCGCTGGCTATGGCTACACCTTC
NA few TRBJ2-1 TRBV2 CASRRGDLYNEQFF TGTGCCAGCAGGAGGGGGGACCTATACAATGAGCAGTTCTTC
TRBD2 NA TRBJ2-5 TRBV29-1 CSVRGGSRETQYF TGCAGCGTACGGGGAGGGTCGAGAGAGACCCAGTACTTC
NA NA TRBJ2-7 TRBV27 CASSSPDYHNEQYF TGTGCCAGCAGTTCCCCGGACTACCACAATGAGCAGTACTTC